This T cell receptor beta chain was profiled in a study of breast tumors, draining lymph nodes, adjacent tissues. General study results and limits: Tumor and nontumor repertoires were significantly more similar in luminal-like than in basal-like breast cancer.

TCRdb recomputed calls from the multiplex PCR reads with MiXCR, one row per CDR3 protein. The sample carries around 25,000 distinct CDR3 sequences, approximately 23% recorded once. In regard to this clonotype: As yet, its antigen is unknown.

The source is a female donor with breast cancer. Some clones in this sample may be carry-over from other donors' samples. Material for sequencing was breast tumor tissue.

In DNA form, the CDR3 reads TGTGCCATCAGTGAGTCTGGGGGGAACGAGCAGTACTTC. This encodes CAISESGGNEQYF. The chain employs TRBV10-3 and TRBJ2-7, with D maybe TRBD2 (6 bases). There are 13 residues in the CDR3. Germline V CDR1 and CDR2: ENHRY, SYGVKD. V lost 0 bases and J 5 bases, leaving 8 bases between the germline ends.